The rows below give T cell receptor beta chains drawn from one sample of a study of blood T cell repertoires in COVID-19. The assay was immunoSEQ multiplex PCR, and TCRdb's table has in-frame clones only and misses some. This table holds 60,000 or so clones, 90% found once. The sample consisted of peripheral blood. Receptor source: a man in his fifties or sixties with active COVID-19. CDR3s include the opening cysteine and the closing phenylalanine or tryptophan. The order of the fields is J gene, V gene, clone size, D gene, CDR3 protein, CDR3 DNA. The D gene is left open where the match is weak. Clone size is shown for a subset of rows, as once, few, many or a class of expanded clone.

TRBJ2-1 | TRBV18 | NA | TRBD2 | CASSPRASGDNEQFF | TGTGCCAGCTCACCAAGGGCTAGCGGGGATAATGAGCAGTTCTTC
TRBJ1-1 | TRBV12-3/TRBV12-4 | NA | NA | CASSNPRQSGAFF | TGTGCCAGCAGCAACCCCCGACAGTCTGGGGCTTTCTTT
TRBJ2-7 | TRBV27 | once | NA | CASSPLGGGSVNEQYF | TGTGCCAGCAGTCCTCTGGGAGGCGGGTCTGTGAACGAGCAGTACTTC
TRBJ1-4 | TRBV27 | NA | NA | CASSSEKLFFGSGTQGDEKLFF | NA
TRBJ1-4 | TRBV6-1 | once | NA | CASSAGHTSATNEKLFF | TGTGCCAGCAGTGCGGGACATACATCTGCAACTAATGAAAAACTGTTTTTT
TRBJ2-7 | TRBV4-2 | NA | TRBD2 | CASSRNSGGADDLEQYF | TGTGCCAGCAGCCGGAATAGCGGGGGGGCCGATGACCTCGAGCAGTACTTC
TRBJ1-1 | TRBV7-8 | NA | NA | CASSPSLRTHEAFF | TGTGCCAGCAGCCCGTCCCTTAGGACACATGAAGCTTTCTTT
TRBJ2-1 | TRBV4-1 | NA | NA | CASSARVVGGVLSSYNEQFF | TGCGCCAGCAGCGCCCGAGTTGTAGGGGGGGTTCTCAGCTCCTACAATGAGCAGTTCTTC
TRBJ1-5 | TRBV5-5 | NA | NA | CASREPDQTITQPQHF | TGTGCCAGCAGGGAGCCAGATCAAACAATCACTCAGCCCCAGCATTTT
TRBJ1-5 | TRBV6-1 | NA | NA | CASSDRGDQPQHF | TGTGCCAGCAGTGACAGGGGCGATCAGCCCCAGCATTTT
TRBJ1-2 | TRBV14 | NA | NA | CASSQASAYGYTF | TGTGCCAGCAGCCAAGCCAGTGCCTATGGCTACACCTTC
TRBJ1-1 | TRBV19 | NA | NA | CASRVRREAFF | TGTGCCAGTAGGGTAAGGAGAGAAGCTTTCTTT
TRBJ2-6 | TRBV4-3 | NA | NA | CASSQDETASGANVLTF | TGCGCCAGCAGCCAAGATGAGACAGCCTCTGGGGCCAACGTCCTGACTTTC
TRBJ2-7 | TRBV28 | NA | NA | CASSSGGWVNEQYF | TGTGCCAGCAGCTCAGGGGGGTGGGTGAACGAGCAGTACTTC